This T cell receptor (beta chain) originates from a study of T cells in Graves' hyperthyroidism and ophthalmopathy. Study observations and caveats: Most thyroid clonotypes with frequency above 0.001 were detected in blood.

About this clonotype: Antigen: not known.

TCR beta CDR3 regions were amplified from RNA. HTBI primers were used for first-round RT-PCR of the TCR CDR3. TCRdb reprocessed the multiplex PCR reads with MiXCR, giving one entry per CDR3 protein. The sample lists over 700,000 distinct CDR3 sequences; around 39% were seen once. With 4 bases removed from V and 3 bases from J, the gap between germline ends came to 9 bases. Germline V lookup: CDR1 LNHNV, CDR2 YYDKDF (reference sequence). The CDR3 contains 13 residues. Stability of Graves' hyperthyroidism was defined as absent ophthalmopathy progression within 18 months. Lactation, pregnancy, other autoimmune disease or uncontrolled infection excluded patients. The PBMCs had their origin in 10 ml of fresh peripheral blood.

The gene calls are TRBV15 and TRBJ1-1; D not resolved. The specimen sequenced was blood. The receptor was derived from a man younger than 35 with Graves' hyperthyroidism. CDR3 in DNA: TGTGCCACCAGCAAACCCGAGGACACTGAAGCTTTCTTT. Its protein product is CATSKPEDTEAFF. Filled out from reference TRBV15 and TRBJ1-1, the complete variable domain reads DAMVIQNPRYQVTQFGKPVTLSCSQTLNHNVMYWYQQKSSQAPKLLFHYYDKDFNNEADTPDNFQSRRPNTSFCFLDIRSPGLGDTAMYLCATSKPEDTEAFFGQGTRLTVV.